This TCR beta chain was profiled in a study of T cell responses to AZD1222 COVID-19 vaccine. TCRdb's table, derived via immunoSEQ multiplex PCR, lists solely in-frame clones and lacks some. The repertoire holds tens of thousands of clones, 70% to 90% seen once, with under 25% in the top ten. This CDR3 comprises 15 residues. V was pared by 1 base and J by 7 bases, with 11 bases between. From germline, CDR1 is MNHNS and CDR2 SASEGT. Sample: peripheral blood, taken on day 0 of AZD1222 vaccination. The V call is TRBV6-1, the J call TRBJ1-6; a possible D gene is TRBD1 (5 bases). This clonotype was obtained from an adult in good health. Here the CDR3 reads CASSEGRVENSPLHF. CDR3 nucleotides: TGTGCCAGCAGTGAAGGCAGGGTTGAAAATTCACCCCTCCACTTT.